This TCR beta chain was captured by sequencing in a study of identical twins. Study-wide results and limits: Twin sharing of out-of-frame TCR alpha was underestimated by models in monozygotic pairs.

J lost 5 bases, V lost 3 bases, and 7 bases had no gene match. The length of the CDR3 is 14 residues. Germline values: CDR1 MDHEN, CDR2 SYDVKM. A universal primer site was added by template switching, and unique molecular identifiers were carried by the cDNA. Via MiXCR, TCRdb re-called the 5' RACE reads, giving one row per CDR3 protein. The table includes some 1,700,000 distinct CDR3 sequences, about 30% detected once. Notes on this clonotype: The antigen remains undetermined.

The TCR sequence derives from a newborn girl in good health. The V gene is TRBV28, the J gene TRBJ2-7; TRBD1 agrees at 7 bases. Sequences were obtained from cord blood. The CDR3 DNA is TGTGCCAGCAGTTTTGCCACTGACAGGGACGAGCAGTACTTC. Protein sequence: CASSFATDRDEQYF.